This paragraph covers one TCR beta chain sequence. The data are from a study of patients and donors after allogeneic stem cell transplantation. The V gene lost 7 bases and the J gene lost 2 bases, with 13 bases spanning the gap. CDR1 ENHRY and CDR2 SYGVKD come from the germline V gene. This CDR3 region has 14 residues. TCRdb itself ran the RT-PCR reads through MiXCR, one entry per CDR3 protein. The sample lists over 200,000 distinct CDR3 sequences; 38% were seen once. The sequencing input was blood, either unsorted or a sorted T cell fraction (not recorded which). The source of this sequence is a human donor who was either an allogeneic HSCT recipient or a stem cell or donor lymphocyte infusion donor (not recorded which). It is not recorded whose cells these are; they may come from a transplant donor. The chain has TRBV10-3 and TRBJ2-3; possibly TRBD1 for D (6 bases). The CDR3 bases are TGTGCCATCAAGCGGCAGGGGTACACAGATACGCAGTATTTT. This encodes CAIKRQGYTDTQYF.